A single sample is the source of the 8 T cell receptor beta chains below, sequenced in a study. TCRdb's copy holds only in-frame clones and misses some; the assay was immunoSEQ multiplex PCR. The sample shows about 50,000 clones, approximately 95% of them seen only once. Sequencing was performed on PBMCs. These receptors originate from a man aged 40-49 years with rheumatoid arthritis.

V and J are TRBV9 and TRBJ2-7; no reliable D call. Germline V CDR1 and CDR2: SGDLS, YYNGEE. This CDR3 comprises 15 residues. V dropped 3 bases and J dropped 3 bases, with 16 bases sitting between them. CDR3 amino acids: CASSESSGPLYEQYF. As DNA, the CDR3 is TGTGCCAGCAGCGAATCATCGGGTCCCCTCTACGAGCAGTACTTC.

The rearrangement uses TRBV6-5 and TRBJ2-5, with a possible D match to TRBD1 (5 bases). CDR3 size: 14 residues. From germline, CDR1 is MNHEY and CDR2 SVGAGI. With 6 bases removed from V and 5 bases from J, the gap between germline ends came to 16 bases. CDR3 residues: CASRLRGTFETQYF. In DNA, the CDR3 is TGTGCCAGCAGACTAAGGGGTACCTTCGAGACCCAGTACTTC.

The chain employs TRBV2 and TRBJ1-1; D uncertain. CDR3 length: 11 amino acids. Trimming shortened V by 6 bases and J by 2 bases, and 4 bases separated the two germline ends. Germline CDR1 and CDR2: SNHLY and FYNNEI. The CDR3 reads CASRVNTEAFF. The CDR3 bases are TGTGCCAGCAGGGTTAACACTGAAGCTTTCTTT.

This chain connects TRBV19 to TRBJ2-4; the D gene is possibly TRBD1 (5 bases). Trimming removed 3 bases from V and 4 bases from J, with 10 bases in between. Germline-derived CDR1 and CDR2 are LNHDA and SQIVND (reference sequence). This CDR3 comprises 14 residues. This chain's CDR3 is CASSIRTLKNIQYF. In DNA, the CDR3 is TGTGCCAGTAGTATTAGGACACTTAAAAACATTCAGTACTTC. Using reference TRBV19 and TRBJ2-4 for the parts outside the CDR3, the full variable domain is DGGITQSPKYLFRKEGQNVTLSCEQNLNHDAMYWYRQDPGQGLRLIYYSQIVNDFQKGDIAEGYSVSREKKESFPLTVTSAQKNPTAFYLCASSIRTLKNIQYFGAGTRLSVL.

The gene calls are TRBV5-5 and TRBJ1-5; D possibly corresponds to TRBD1 (6 bases). CDR3 length: 15 residues. Trimming cost V 1 base and J 2 bases, with 10 bases left between them. The germline gives CDR1 SGHKS, CDR2 YYEKEE (reference sequence). CDR3 DNA sequence: TGTGCCAGCAGCTTGCTAGGGGGTGGCAATCAGCCCCAGCATTTT. Encoded protein: CASSLLGGGNQPQHF.

The chain carries TRBV10-3 and TRBJ1-5; 10 positions agree with TRBD1. This CDR3 region has 14 residues. The ends lost 6 bases at V and 6 bases at J; junction bases unmatched: 5. Germline CDR1 ENHRY, CDR2 SYGVKD. CDR3 residues: CAISPTGGGQPQHF. As DNA, the CDR3 is TGTGCCATCAGCCCGACAGGGGGCGGTCAGCCCCAGCATTTT.

The chain recombines TRBV7-2 with TRBJ1-1, with a tentative D call TRBD1 (5 bases). This CDR3 has 13 residues. The germline V gene encodes CDR1 SGHTA and CDR2 FQGNSA. V dropped 0 bases and J dropped 8 bases, with 10 bases sitting between them. CDR3 loop: CASSLAAGLEAFF. The CDR3 coding sequence is TGTGCCAGCAGCTTAGCCGCAGGGCTAGAAGCTTTCTTT.

V gene TRBV6-1 combines with J gene TRBJ1-2; 9 bases map to TRBD1. V was pared by 4 bases and J by 0 bases, with 9 bases of the junction left unmatched. The CDR3 sequence is 17 residues long. Germline CDR1 MNHNS, CDR2 SASEGT. The CDR3 region is CASSARTGTGTNYGYTF. The CDR3 coding sequence is TGTGCCAGCAGTGCAAGAACCGGGACAGGGACTAACTATGGCTACACCTTC.